A single sample is the source of the 31 T cell receptor beta chains below, sequenced in a study of cytotoxic CD8 clonotypes in ibrutinib-treated CLL. TCRdb keeps only in-frame clones here, not all; method: immunoSEQ multiplex PCR. The sample contains 160,000 or so clones, 70% to 90% of which appear only once. Sequences were derived from PBMCs, sampled at disease progression, from a patient treated with ibrutinib. Receptor source: a human donor with chronic lymphocytic leukemia.

This chain's CDR3 is CASSPNWGLWDSREQYF. CDR3 in DNA: TGTGCCAGCAGCCCAAATTGGGGACTCTGGGACTCCCGGGAGCAGTACTTC. This chain connects TRBV7-9 to TRBJ2-7; weak D call: TRBD2 (6 bases). Trimming took off 5 bases at V and 7 bases at J, with 27 bases between the two ends. CDR1 SEHNR and CDR2 FQNEAQ come from the germline V gene (reference sequence). The CDR3 has 17 amino acids.

The V gene is TRBV19, the J gene TRBJ1-2, with D perhaps TRBD1 (6 bases). V was clipped by 4 bases and J by 1 base, with 16 bases between them. There are 16 residues in the CDR3. The germline CDR1 and CDR2 sequences are LNHDA and SQIVND (reference sequence). CDR3 nucleotide sequence: TGTGCCAGTAGTAGAAGATCCGGGACAAATAACTATGGCTACACCTTC. Its protein is CASSRRSGTNNYGYTF. Combining the CDR3 with reference TRBV19 and TRBJ1-2 gives the whole variable domain DGGITQSPKYLFRKEGQNVTLSCEQNLNHDAMYWYRQDPGQGLRLIYYSQIVNDFQKGDIAEGYSVSREKKESFPLTVTSAQKNPTAFYLCASSRRSGTNNYGYTFGSGTRLTVV.

The CDR3 loop reads CASSSPSRGFQPQHF. The DNA of the CDR3 is TGTGCCAGCAGTTCGCCGAGTAGGGGTTTTCAGCCCCAGCATTTT. The V call is TRBV28, the J call TRBJ1-5; D perhaps matches TRBD1 (5 bases). Germline V gives CDR1 MDHEN, CDR2 SYDVKM. There are 15 residues in the CDR3. V was shortened by 4 bases and J by 6 bases, with 16 bases between the two germline ends.

The chain combines TRBV27 with TRBJ2-3; no clear D. Deletions cut 4 bases from V and 0 bases from J, with 20 bases between. The germline gives CDR1 MNHEY, CDR2 SMNVEV (reference sequence). The CDR3 sequence is 18 residues long. The CDR3 here is CASSSEFPRRASTDTQYF. In nucleotides, the CDR3 is TGTGCCAGCAGTTCCGAATTCCCCCGTAGGGCTAGCACAGATACGCAGTATTTT.

This clone was observed once. This chain links TRBV12-5 with TRBJ1-1; TRBD1 matches at 8 bases. The CDR3 runs to 19 residues. Per the germline V gene, CDR1 is LGHNT and CDR2 is FRNRAP. Germline trimming cut 1 base from V and 2 bases from J; bases unmatched to any gene: 15. This CDR3 reads CASGLALDREDLQNTEAFF. The CDR3 nucleotides are TGTGCTAGTGGTTTGGCGTTGGACAGGGAGGATCTGCAAAACACTGAAGCTTTCTTT.

With respect to this clone: Other DNA sequences in this sample translate to the same CDR3. The chain links TRBV7-2 to TRBJ1-3; D unclear. CDR1 is SGHTA and CDR2 is FQGNSA in the germline V gene. Trimming stripped 3 bases from V and 1 base from J, with 7 bases between. CDR3 length equals 14 residues. CDR3 in DNA: TGTGCCAGCAGCTTGGGTCCTTCTGGAAACACCATATATTTT. Its protein product is CASSLGPSGNTIYF. Variable domain in full (rest from reference TRBV7-2 and TRBJ1-3): GAGVSQSPSNKVTEKGKDVELRCDPISGHTALYWYRQSLGQGLEFLIYFQGNSAPDKSGLPSDRFSAERTGGSVSTLTIQRTQQEDSAVYLCASSLGPSGNTIYFGEGSWLTVV.

This chain connects TRBV5-1 to TRBJ1-1; the D gene is possibly TRBD1 (6 bases). The V gene's germline CDR1 is SGHRS and CDR2 YFSETQ. The CDR3 extends over 17 amino acids. The germline V and J ends were trimmed by 0 bases and 1 base, with 16 bases remaining between them. CDR3 sequence reads: CASSLGGRQGGNTEAFF. The CDR3 coding sequence is TGCGCCAGCAGCTTGGGAGGGAGGCAAGGGGGGAACACTGAAGCTTTCTTT.

The rearrangement uses TRBV27 and TRBJ1-4; D may be TRBD1 (6 bases). Trimming shortened V by 2 bases and J by 6 bases, and 16 bases separated the two germline ends. This CDR3 is built from 16 residues. Germline assignment: CDR1 MNHEY and CDR2 SMNVEV (reference sequence). CDR3 in DNA: TGTGCCAGCAGTTTAAGCCTCAGGGGCCCCTATGAAAAACTGTTTTTT. It yields the protein CASSLSLRGPYEKLFF.

The chain is built from TRBV7-8 and TRBJ2-7; no clear D gene. The CDR3 covers 14 residues. Germline loops: CDR1 SGHVS, CDR2 FQNEAQ. V was clipped by 5 bases and J by 0 bases, with 11 bases between them. CDR3 in amino acids: CASSRIESSYEQYF. The DNA of the CDR3 is TGTGCCAGCAGCCGAATTGAGAGCTCCTACGAGCAGTACTTC. Variable domain in full (rest from reference TRBV7-8 and TRBJ2-7): GAGVSQSPRYKVAKRGQDVALRCDPISGHVSLFWYQQALGQGPEFLTYFQNEAQLDKSGLPSDRFFAERPEGSVSTLKIQRTQQEDSAVYLCASSRIESSYEQYFGPGTRLTVT.

The chain couples TRBV27 to TRBJ2-1, with D possibly being TRBD2 (6 bases). The germline gives CDR1 MNHEY, CDR2 SMNVEV (reference sequence). The V and J ends lost 0 bases and 9 bases respectively, with 15 bases between them. The CDR3 totals 15 residues. The CDR3 DNA sequence: TGTGCCAGCAGTTTATCACGTTTGACTAGTGGTGAGCAGTTCTTC. It codes for CASSLSRLTSGEQFF.

The V call is TRBV9, the J call TRBJ1-3; TRBD1 aligns across 7 bases. Trimming cost V 0 bases and J 0 bases; bases outside gene matches: 3. CDR1 is SGDLS and CDR2 is YYNGEE in the germline V gene. The CDR3 is 16 amino acids. The CDR3 DNA reads as TGTGCCAGCAGCGTAGTTGGGACAGACTCTGGAAACACCATATATTTT. Translated, it gives CASSVVGTDSGNTIYF.

A few counts support this clone. This chain joins TRBV11-3 and TRBJ1-2; D unresolved. The germline CDR1 and CDR2 sequences are SGHNT and YENEEA. V was shortened by 1 base and J by 8 bases, with 8 bases between the two germline ends. The CDR3 has 12 amino acids. The CDR3 DNA is TGTGCCAGCAGCTTAGGGGAGACGGGCTACACCTTC. This encodes CASSLGETGYTF.

This sequence joins TRBV7-9 and TRBJ1-4; TRBD1 might be the D (6 bases). Germline CDR1 is SEHNR and CDR2 is FQNEAQ (reference sequence). There are 18 residues in the CDR3. This CDR3 reads CAGGGSTGSDLRAEKLFF. CDR3 in DNA: TGTGCAGGAGGAGGGTCGACAGGCAGCGATCTCCGGGCTGAAAAACTGTTTTTT.

This chain joins TRBV9 and TRBJ2-1, with unresolved D. V lost 1 base and J 11 bases, leaving 13 bases between the germline ends. CDR3 length: 13 amino acids. Germline loops: CDR1 SGDLS, CDR2 YYNGEE. The CDR3 reads CASSVNRDAKQFF. CDR3 bases: TGTGCCAGCAGCGTAAACCGAGACGCGAAGCAGTTCTTC.

The chain links TRBV18 to TRBJ2-5, with D unclear. V was pared by 1 base and J by 3 bases, with 9 bases between. This CDR3 has 14 amino acids. CDR1 and CDR2 (germline): KGHSH, LQKENI. The CDR3 nucleotides read TGTGCCAGCTCACCACGAGGTTTAGAAGAGACCCAGTACTTC. Protein: CASSPRGLEETQYF.

The chain combines TRBV11-1 with TRBJ2-1; 7 bases match TRBD2. Germline-derived CDR1 and CDR2 are SGHAT and FQDESV (reference sequence). The CDR3 sequence is 16 residues long. Trimming took 5 bases from V and 3 from J; bases not matched to a gene: 10. CDR3 protein: CASSRAAGAGYNEQFF. CDR3 DNA: TGTGCCAGCAGCAGAGCGGCGGGAGCAGGCTACAATGAGCAGTTCTTC.

This clone has only a few counts. This chain connects TRBV2 to TRBJ1-3; no definite D call. CDR3 length: 15 residues. Per the germline V gene, CDR1 is SNHLY and CDR2 is FYNNEI. The V end lost 3 bases, the J end lost 4 bases, and 13 bases lay between the germline ends. The CDR3 protein is CASSEDPGEGNTIYF. CDR3 nucleotide sequence: TGTGCCAGCAGTGAGGATCCAGGAGAGGGAAACACCATATATTTT. Based on the CDR3 plus reference TRBV2 and TRBJ1-3, the full variable domain is EPEVTQTPSHQVTQMGQEVILRCVPISNHLYFYWYRQILGQKVEFLVSFYNNEISEKSEIFDDQFSVERPDGSNFTLKIRSTKLEDSAMYFCASSEDPGEGNTIYFGEGSWLTVV.

This sequence joins TRBV10-3 and TRBJ1-1; the D gene is possibly TRBD1 (5 bases). The CDR3 length is 14 residues. Germline V CDR1 and CDR2: ENHRY, SYGVKD. V lost 4 bases and J 6 bases, leaving 15 bases between the germline ends. The CDR3 sequence is CAISGQGDLAEAFF. The CDR3 region has the DNA TGTGCCATCAGTGGTCAGGGTGACTTGGCTGAAGCTTTCTTT.

This clone occurred a few times. V and J are TRBV11-3 and TRBJ2-7, with D uncertain. V gave up 2 bases and J gave up 5 bases, with 7 bases separating them. The length of the CDR3 is 12 residues. CDR1 and CDR2 from the germline V gene are SGHNT and YENEEA. The CDR3 DNA reads as TGTGCCAGCAGCTTAAACAGCGACGAGCAGTACTTC. Its translation: CASSLNSDEQYF.

The chain is built from TRBV19 and TRBJ2-7; weak D call: TRBD2 (5 bases). The CDR3 is 14 residues long. Germline V gene lookup returns CDR1 LNHDA and CDR2 SQIVND (reference sequence). V was pared by 6 bases and J by 3 bases, with 15 bases between. CDR3 bases: TGTGCCAGTAGCCTGTCGGGGAACCGCTACGAGCAGTACTTC. Amino acid sequence: CASSLSGNRYEQYF. Full variable domain (missing parts from reference TRBV19 and TRBJ2-7): DGGITQSPKYLFRKEGQNVTLSCEQNLNHDAMYWYRQDPGQGLRLIYYSQIVNDFQKGDIAEGYSVSREKKESFPLTVTSAQKNPTAFYLCASSLSGNRYEQYFGPGTRLTVT.

The chain has TRBV28 and TRBJ1-2, with D tentatively TRBD1 (5 bases). The germline V gene encodes CDR1 MDHEN and CDR2 SYDVKM. The V gene lost 6 bases and the J gene lost 4 bases, with 12 bases spanning the gap. The CDR3 is 13 residues long. For the CDR3, the DNA is TGTGCCAGCAGATCCGGGGGTACCTATGGCTACACCTTC. Its translation: CASRSGGTYGYTF.

The V call is TRBV7-2, the J call TRBJ2-3; tentatively, D is TRBD1 (6 bases). V gave up 5 bases and J gave up 6 bases, with 15 bases separating them. The CDR3 totals 14 residues. In germline, CDR1 is SGHTA, CDR2 FQGNSA. The CDR3 sequence is CASSPPGVWDTQYF. The CDR3 DNA sequence: TGTGCCAGCAGCCCCCCAGGGGTGTGGGATACGCAGTATTTT.

The chain couples TRBV4-1 to TRBJ2-3; D is uncertain. V lost 0 bases to trimming and J lost 3 bases, with 13 bases between them. CDR3 length: 16 amino acids. Germline values: CDR1 MGHRA, CDR2 YSYEKL. The DNA of the CDR3 is TGCGCCAGCAGCCAAGATGAGGAAAGGCGAACAGATACGCAGTATTTT. This translates into CASSQDEERRTDTQYF.

V usage is TRBV7-9 and J usage is TRBJ2-2; D is unclear. From germline, CDR1 is SEHNR and CDR2 FQNEAQ (reference sequence). V lost 5 bases and J 8 bases, leaving 9 bases between the germline ends. CDR3 size: 12 residues. For the CDR3, the DNA is TGTGCCAGCAGCCCAGTTTATGGGGAGCTGTTTTTT. Translating it yields CASSPVYGELFF.

V is TRBV10-1 and J is TRBJ2-5, with D uncertain. The germline V gene encodes CDR1 WNHNN and CDR2 SYGVQD (reference sequence). Trimming removed 7 bases at V and 2 bases at J, with 8 bases between. This CDR3 is 12 amino acids long. The CDR3 here is CASTTDQETQYF. CDR3 bases: TGCGCCAGCACGACGGATCAAGAGACCCAGTACTTC.

V usage is TRBV19 and J usage is TRBJ2-2, with a possible D match to TRBD1 (5 bases). The ends were cut back, 7 bases at V and 5 bases at J, with 26 bases in the middle. The CDR3 has 18 residues. Per the germline V gene, CDR1 is LNHDA and CDR2 is SQIVND (reference sequence). The CDR3 reads CASTPRRGQGFETGELFF. The CDR3 DNA is TGTGCCAGTACCCCCCGTAGGGGCCAGGGTTTTGAAACCGGGGAGCTGTTTTTT. The full variable domain, with the rest looked up from reference TRBV19 and TRBJ2-2, is DGGITQSPKYLFRKEGQNVTLSCEQNLNHDAMYWYRQDPGQGLRLIYYSQIVNDFQKGDIAEGYSVSREKKESFPLTVTSAQKNPTAFYLCASTPRRGQGFETGELFFGEGSRLTVL.

The chain couples TRBV11-3 to TRBJ2-7; D gene unclear. The germline V gene encodes CDR1 SGHNT and CDR2 YENEEA. Between the trimmed V and J ends, which lost 1 base and 1 base, there was a span of 11 bases. This CDR3 spans 15 amino acids. The CDR3 here is CASSLASQESYEQYF. As DNA, the CDR3 is TGTGCCAGCAGCTTAGCCTCGCAAGAGTCCTACGAGCAGTACTTC.

This clone has more than one count but fewer than ten. The chain joins TRBV4-1 to TRBJ2-1; D ambiguous. Trimming shortened V by 8 bases and J by 2 bases, and 16 bases separated the two germline ends. Germline CDR1 MGHRA, CDR2 YSYEKL. This CDR3 has 15 amino acids. CDR3 in DNA: TGCGCCAGCCGCCCGCCTAACACCCCCTACAATGAGCAGTTCTTC. It yields the protein CASRPPNTPYNEQFF.

The chain is built from TRBV12-1 and TRBJ2-7. TRBV12-1 is assigned pseudogene status. The CDR3 contains 14 residues. The CDR3 coding sequence is TGTGCCAGCAGCCTCGAAACATCTTGGGGCGAGCAGTACTTC. Translated: CASSLETSWGEQYF.

The V call is TRBV9, the J call TRBJ2-7; either TRBD1 or TRBD2 may supply D (5 bases each). V was trimmed by 4 bases and J by 7 bases, leaving 15 bases between them. The germline gives CDR1 SGDLS, CDR2 YYNGEE. This CDR3 has 13 residues. CDR3: CASSPGSWGEQYF. The CDR3 region has the DNA TGTGCCAGCAGCCCAGGAAGCTGGGGGGAGCAGTACTTC.

The chain has TRBV18 and TRBJ1-1; TRBD1 is a possible D gene (5 bases). CDR1 is KGHSH and CDR2 is LQKENI in the germline V gene. This CDR3 spans 14 amino acids. The V end was cut by 4 bases, the J end by 0 bases, with 9 bases between. CDR3 nucleotides: TGTGCCAGCTCACGGGGACCGATGAACACTGAAGCTTTCTTT. It codes for CASSRGPMNTEAFF.